These 5 T cell receptor beta chains were all obtained from the same sample, sequenced in a study of shared clonotypes between healthy human individuals. Data came from immunoSEQ multiplex PCR; TCRdb stores just in-frame clones and leaves some out. This sample has some 200,000 clones; 65% to 70% occur once, and the top ten carry over 8.5%. The sequenced sample consisted of memory CD4+ T cells sorted from blood. The subset was: CD45RA-negative fraction. These receptors all stem from a man aged 30 to 39 in good health.

This clone has a count of ten or more. V gene TRBV29-1 combines with J gene TRBJ2-1; D call uncertain. CDR1 and CDR2 (germline): SQVTM, ANQGSEA. Trimming left V 1 base short and J 9 bases short, with 7 bases between. The CDR3 spans 11 residues. CDR3 DNA: TGCAGCGTTGAAGGGGCGGTTGAGCAGTTCTTC. It yields the protein CSVEGAVEQFF.

This sequence joins TRBV18 and TRBJ1-5; 7 nucleotides match TRBD1. The CDR3 is made up of 16 amino acids. The ends lost 6 bases at V and 2 bases at J; junction bases unmatched: 10. CDR1 and CDR2 from the germline V gene are KGHSH and LQKENI. The CDR3, as DNA: TGTGCCAGCTCCAAGCGAGGGACAGACGGCAATCAGCCCCAGCATTTT. The encoded protein is CASSKRGTDGNQPQHF. Full variable domain (outside the CDR3, taken from reference TRBV18 and TRBJ1-5): NAGVMQNPRHLVRRRGQEARLRCSPMKGHSHVYWYRQLPEEGLKFMVYLQKENIIDESGMPKERFSAEFPKEGPSILRIQQVVRGDSAAYFCASSKRGTDGNQPQHFGDGTRLSIL.

The chain couples TRBV4-1 to TRBJ1-4; TRBD1 might be the D (5 bases). With 0 bases removed from V and 4 bases from J, the gap between germline ends came to 12 bases. This CDR3 is 16 amino acids long. CDR1 and CDR2 from the germline V gene are MGHRA and YSYEKL. CDR3 residues: CASSQDKGLINEKLFF. CDR3 sequence (DNA): TGCGCCAGCAGCCAAGATAAGGGACTGATTAATGAAAAACTGTTTTTT.

The rearrangement links TRBV11-2 to TRBJ2-1; D is undetermined. Germline V gives CDR1 SGHAT, CDR2 FQNNGV. The CDR3 loop spans 14 amino acids. Trimming removed 1 base from V and 3 bases from J, with 7 bases in between. DNA of the CDR3: TGTGCCAGCAGCTTAGTGCTCCTCTACAATGAGCAGTTCTTC. Its translation is CASSLVLLYNEQFF. Combining the CDR3 with reference TRBV11-2 and TRBJ2-1 gives the whole variable domain EAGVAQSPRYKIIEKRQSVAFWCNPISGHATLYWYQQILGQGPKLLIQFQNNGVVDDSQLPKDRFSAERLKGVDSTLKIQPAKLEDSAVYLCASSLVLLYNEQFFGPGTRLTVL.

This clone has just a few counts. V usage is TRBV5-4 and J usage is TRBJ1-2; D is uncertain. Germline lookup yields CDR1 SGHNT and CDR2 YYREEE (reference sequence). This CDR3 is built from 14 residues. The ends were cut back, 0 bases at V and 0 bases at J, with 6 bases in the middle. The CDR3 loop is CASSLGRTNYGYTF. The CDR3 DNA sequence: TGTGCCAGCAGCTTGGGCCGGACTAACTATGGCTACACCTTC.